The 11 T cell receptor beta chains listed next were all sequenced from one sample in a study of cytomegalovirus exposure and HLA in healthy donors. 60 Vbeta and 13 Jbeta primers were used in PCR. Method: immunoSEQ multiplex PCR; TCRdb's copy keeps in-frame clones and lacks some. Altogether about 110,000 clones are present, around 80% being singletons, with the ten largest covering around 3.1%. The source material was PBMCs. All receptors derive from a woman in her thirties or forties in good health and CMV-seronegative.

The chain recombines TRBV18 with TRBJ2-7; TRBD1 agrees at 8 bases. Germline assignment: CDR1 KGHSH and CDR2 LQKENI. CDR3 length equals 14 residues. Losses at the gene ends were 3 bases for V and 5 bases for J; bases not matched to a gene: 6. DNA for the CDR3: TGTGCCAGCTCACCCCAGGGGGCGCGAGACGAGCAGTACTTC. It codes for CASSPQGARDEQYF.

The rearrangement joins TRBV5-1 to TRBJ2-7, with no clear D. This CDR3 region has 14 residues. Between the trimmed V and J ends, which lost 2 bases and 4 bases, there was a span of 13 bases. CDR1 is SGHRS, CDR2 YFSETQ, per germline. CDR3 bases: TGCGCCAGCAGCTTTACGCTAGGAGATTACGAGCAGTACTTC. It specifies CASSFTLGDYEQYF.

The chain employs TRBV5-4 and TRBJ1-2; 7 bases fit TRBD1. This CDR3 comprises 16 residues. The germline gives CDR1 SGHNT, CDR2 YYREEE (reference sequence). V lost 2 bases and J lost 4; bases outside the gene matches: 11. CDR3 nucleotide sequence: TGTGCCAGCAGCTTCCCAATACTGGGACAGATCTATGGCTACACCTTC. Translation gives CASSFPILGQIYGYTF.

V is TRBV27 and J is TRBJ2-7; a weak D match, TRBD1 (6 bases). Trimming shortened V by 4 bases and J by 3 bases, and 10 bases separated the two germline ends. Germline values: CDR1 MNHEY, CDR2 SMNVEV (reference sequence). This CDR3 comprises 13 residues. The CDR3: CASSYRADYEQYF. CDR3 in DNA: TGTGCCAGCAGTTACAGGGCGGACTACGAGCAGTACTTC.

This chain uses TRBV6-6 with TRBJ1-2; possible D gene TRBD1, 6 bases. The V gene's germline CDR1 is MNHNY and CDR2 SVGAGI (reference sequence). The CDR3 runs 12 residues. Trimming pared 5 bases from V and 9 bases from J, leaving 13 bases between. The CDR3 loop is CASSPQGVSYTF. DNA for the CDR3: TGTGCCAGCAGTCCACAGGGAGTAAGCTACACCTTC.

The J gene is TRBJ2-5, the V gene TRBV7-2; 7 bases fit TRBD1. Germline V lookup: CDR1 SGHTA, CDR2 FQGNSA. J lost 3 bases, V lost 4 bases, and 8 bases had no gene match. The CDR3 has 15 residues. The CDR3 coding sequence is TGTGCCAGCAGCTCTCAGACAGGGATCGAAGAGACCCAGTACTTC. Protein product: CASSSQTGIEETQYF. Complete variable domain (other parts from reference TRBV7-2 and TRBJ2-5): GAGVSQSPSNKVTEKGKDVELRCDPISGHTALYWYRQSLGQGLEFLIYFQGNSAPDKSGLPSDRFSAERTGGSVSTLTIQRTQQEDSAVYLCASSSQTGIEETQYFGPGTRLLVL.

The chain carries TRBV29-1 and TRBJ1-2; no clear D gene. CDR3 length equals 15 residues. Germline CDR1 SQVTM, CDR2 ANQGSEA. V was pared by 2 bases and J by 2 bases, with 15 bases between. The CDR3: CSVETPKAENYGYTF. The CDR3, as DNA: TGCAGCGTTGAAACCCCAAAGGCGGAGAACTATGGCTACACCTTC. Combining the CDR3 with reference TRBV29-1 and TRBJ1-2 gives the whole variable domain SAVISQKPSRDICQRGTSLTIQCQVDSQVTMMFWYRQQPGQSLTLIATANQGSEATYESGFVIDKFPISRPNLTFSTLTVSNMSPEDSSIYLCSVETPKAENYGYTFGSGTRLTVV.

Written as DNA, the CDR3 is TGTGCCAGCGGCCTCGGGGGTATCTACGAGCAGTACTTC. Its translation is CASGLGGIYEQYF. The rearrangement joins TRBV28 to TRBJ2-5, with D maybe TRBD2 (6 bases). The J call may be wrong; the DNA end is better matched by TRBJ2-7. This CDR3 has 13 residues. Germline V gene lookup returns CDR1 MDHEN and CDR2 SYDVKM.

V and J are TRBV28 and TRBJ2-7; maybe TRBD1 (7 bases). CDR1 is MDHEN, CDR2 SYDVKM, per germline. The CDR3 has 16 residues. V was trimmed by 6 bases and J by 3 bases, leaving 21 bases between them. The CDR3 DNA sequence: TGTGCCAGCAGGTCCCCCGGGACAGTGGGGGGCTACGAGCAGTACTTC. This translates into CASRSPGTVGGYEQYF. The full variable domain, rest sourced from reference TRBV28 and TRBJ2-7, is DVKVTQSSRYLVKRTGEKVFLECVQDMDHENMFWYRQDPGLGLRLIYFSYDVKMKEKGDIPEGYSVSREKKERFSLILESASTNQTSMYLCASRSPGTVGGYEQYFGPGTRLTVT.

This clone was observed a handful of times. The J gene is TRBJ1-1, the V gene TRBV2; D gene ambiguous. V lost 6 bases and J lost 8, with 10 bases in between. The CDR3 spans 11 residues. Germline values: CDR1 SNHLY, CDR2 FYNNEI. The CDR3 bases are TGTGCCAGCAGAGGACTCGCAGAAGCTTTCTTT. Translated: CASRGLAEAFF.

The V and J genes are TRBV9 and TRBJ1-6; TRBD1 matches at 9 bases. CDR3 length: 17 residues. Germline CDR1 SGDLS, CDR2 YYNGEE. After removal of 4 bases from V and 9 bases from J, the junction contained 14 bases not matched to a gene. The CDR3 region is CASSPKQGAFIGSPLHF. The CDR3 DNA reads TGTGCCAGCAGCCCGAAACAGGGGGCTTTTATAGGTTCACCCCTCCACTTT.